The next 3 T cell receptor beta chains were all read from a single sample in a study of T cells after posttransplantation cyclophosphamide. Libraries were prepared by immunoSEQ multiplex PCR; TCRdb keeps only in-frame clonotypes and omits some of them. In total the sample includes over 20,000 clones, none of them seen once. The material sequenced was PBMCs. The source of these receptors is a man in his fifties in good health, CMV-negative, and a related stem cell transplant donor.

This clone has a count of ten or more. This chain joins TRBV6-5 and TRBJ1-2; D perhaps matches TRBD1 (6 bases). V lost 2 bases and J lost 4, with 8 bases in between. Germline V gene lookup returns CDR1 MNHEY and CDR2 SVGAGI. The CDR3 covers 13 residues. The CDR3 nucleotides are TGTGCCAGCAGTTACGGACAGATCTATGGCTACACCTTC. This translates into CASSYGQIYGYTF.

This clone has ten or more counts. The CDR3 here is CASSFPGNTEAFF. For the CDR3, the DNA is TGTGCCAGCAGTTTCCCCGGGAACACTGAAGCTTTCTTT. The rearrangement links TRBV28 to TRBJ1-1; no definite D call. Germline V CDR1 and CDR2: MDHEN, SYDVKM. Trimming took off 3 bases at V and 1 base at J, with 6 bases between the two ends. There are 13 residues in the CDR3.

This clone occurred many times. The rearrangement joins TRBV5-1 to TRBJ2-7; 7 positions agree with TRBD1. V gave up 4 bases and J gave up 3 bases; unmatched junction bases: 7. Germline CDR1 and CDR2: SGHRS and YFSETQ. This CDR3 comprises 14 residues. CDR3 protein: CASSQGQFLYEQYF. The CDR3 region has the DNA TGCGCCAGCAGCCAGGGACAGTTTCTCTACGAGCAGTACTTC.